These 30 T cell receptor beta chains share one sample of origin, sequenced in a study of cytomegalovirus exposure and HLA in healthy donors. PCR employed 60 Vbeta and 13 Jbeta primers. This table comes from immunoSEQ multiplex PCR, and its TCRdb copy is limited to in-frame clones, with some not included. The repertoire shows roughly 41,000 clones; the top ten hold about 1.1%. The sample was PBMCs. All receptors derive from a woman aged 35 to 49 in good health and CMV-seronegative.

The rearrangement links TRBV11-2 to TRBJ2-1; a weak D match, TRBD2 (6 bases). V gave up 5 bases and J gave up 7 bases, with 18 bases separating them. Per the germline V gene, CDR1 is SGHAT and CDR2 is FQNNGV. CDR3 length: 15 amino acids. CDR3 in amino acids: CASSPRLGVGNEQFF. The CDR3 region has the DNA TGTGCCAGCAGCCCAAGACTAGGCGTAGGGAATGAGCAGTTCTTC.

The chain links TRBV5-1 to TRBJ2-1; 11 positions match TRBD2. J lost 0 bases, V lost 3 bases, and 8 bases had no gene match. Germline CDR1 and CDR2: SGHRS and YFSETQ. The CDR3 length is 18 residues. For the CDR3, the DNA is TGCGCCAGCAGCTGGAGGGGACTAGCGGATAGCTCCTACAATGAGCAGTTCTTC. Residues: CASSWRGLADSSYNEQFF.

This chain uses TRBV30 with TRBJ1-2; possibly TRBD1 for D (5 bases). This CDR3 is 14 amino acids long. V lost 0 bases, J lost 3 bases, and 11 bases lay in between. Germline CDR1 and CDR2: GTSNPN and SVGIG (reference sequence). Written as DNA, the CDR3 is TGTGCCTGGAGTGTAATGGGGGGTGACTATGGCTACACCTTC. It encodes CAWSVMGGDYGYTF.

The CDR3 spells CASSPARVTEAFF. DNA of the CDR3: TGTGCCAGCTCACCAGCCAGGGTCACTGAAGCTTTCTTT. The chain has TRBV18 and TRBJ1-1, with D perhaps TRBD1 (5 bases). Germline V gene sequence: CDR1 KGHSH, CDR2 LQKENI. Deletions cut 2 bases from V and 4 bases from J, with 8 bases between. The CDR3 extends over 13 amino acids.

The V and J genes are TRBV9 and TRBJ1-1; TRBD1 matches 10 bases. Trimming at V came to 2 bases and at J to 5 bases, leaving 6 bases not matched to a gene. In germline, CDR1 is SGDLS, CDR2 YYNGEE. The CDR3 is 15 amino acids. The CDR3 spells CASSVRTGGLTEAFF. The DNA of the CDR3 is TGTGCCAGCAGCGTGAGGACAGGGGGATTAACTGAAGCTTTCTTT.

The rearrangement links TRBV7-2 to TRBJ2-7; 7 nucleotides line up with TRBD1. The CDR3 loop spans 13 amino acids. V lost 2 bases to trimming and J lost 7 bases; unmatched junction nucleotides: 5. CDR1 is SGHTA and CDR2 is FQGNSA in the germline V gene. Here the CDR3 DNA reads TGTGCCAGCAGCTTACGACAGGGAATAGAGCAGTACTTC. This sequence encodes CASSLRQGIEQYF.

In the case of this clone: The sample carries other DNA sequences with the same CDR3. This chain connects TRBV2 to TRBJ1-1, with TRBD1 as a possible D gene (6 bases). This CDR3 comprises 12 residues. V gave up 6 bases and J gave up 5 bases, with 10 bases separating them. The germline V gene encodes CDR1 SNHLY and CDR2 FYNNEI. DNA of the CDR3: TGTGCCAGCAGGGACAGAGGGACTGAAGCTTTCTTT. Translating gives CASRDRGTEAFF.

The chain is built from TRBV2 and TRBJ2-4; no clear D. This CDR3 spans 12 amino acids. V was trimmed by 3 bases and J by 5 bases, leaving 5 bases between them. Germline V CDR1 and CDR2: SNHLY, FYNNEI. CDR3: CASSEAENIQYF. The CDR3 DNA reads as TGTGCCAGCAGTGAGGCGGAAAACATTCAGTACTTC.

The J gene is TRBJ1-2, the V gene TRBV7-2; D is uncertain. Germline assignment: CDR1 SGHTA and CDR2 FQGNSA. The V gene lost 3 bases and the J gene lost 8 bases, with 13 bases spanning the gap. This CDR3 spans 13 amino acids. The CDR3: CASSFPSSGGYTF. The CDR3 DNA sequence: TGTGCCAGCAGCTTTCCCTCGTCGGGGGGCTACACCTTC.

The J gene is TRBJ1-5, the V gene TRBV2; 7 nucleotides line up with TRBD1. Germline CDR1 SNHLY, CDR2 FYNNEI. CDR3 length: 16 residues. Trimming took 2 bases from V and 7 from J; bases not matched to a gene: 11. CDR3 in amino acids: CASSERLTAGGQPQHF. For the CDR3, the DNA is TGTGCCAGCAGTGAAAGGTTAACGGCAGGGGGACAGCCCCAGCATTTT. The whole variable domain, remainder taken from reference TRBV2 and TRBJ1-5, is EPEVTQTPSHQVTQMGQEVILRCVPISNHLYFYWYRQILGQKVEFLVSFYNNEISEKSEIFDDQFSVERPDGSNFTLKIRSTKLEDSAMYFCASSERLTAGGQPQHFGDGTRLSIL.

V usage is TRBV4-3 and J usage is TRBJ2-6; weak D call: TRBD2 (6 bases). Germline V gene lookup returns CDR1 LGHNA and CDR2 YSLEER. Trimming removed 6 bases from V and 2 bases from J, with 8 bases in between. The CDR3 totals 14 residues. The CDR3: CASSPGAGANVLTF. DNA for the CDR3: TGCGCCAGCAGTCCGGGGGCTGGGGCCAACGTCCTGACTTTC.

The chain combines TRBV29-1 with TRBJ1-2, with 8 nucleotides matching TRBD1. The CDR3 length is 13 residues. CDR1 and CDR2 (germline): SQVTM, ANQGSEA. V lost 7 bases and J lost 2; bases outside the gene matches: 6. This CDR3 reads CSAGQGLNYGYTF. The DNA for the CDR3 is TGCAGCGCCGGACAGGGTTTAAACTATGGCTACACCTTC.

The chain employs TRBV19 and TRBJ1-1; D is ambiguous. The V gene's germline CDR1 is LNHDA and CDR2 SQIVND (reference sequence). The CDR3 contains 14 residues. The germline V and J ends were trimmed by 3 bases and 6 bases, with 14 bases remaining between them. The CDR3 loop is CASSITGRHAEAFF. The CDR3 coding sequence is TGTGCCAGTAGTATCACCGGGAGACACGCTGAAGCTTTCTTT.

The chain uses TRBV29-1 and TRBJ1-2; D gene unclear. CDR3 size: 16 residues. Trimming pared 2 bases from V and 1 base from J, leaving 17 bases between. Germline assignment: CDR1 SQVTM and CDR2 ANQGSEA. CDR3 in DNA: TGCAGCGTTGAATGGTTTGGTGGGAGCGATAACTATGGCTACACCTTC. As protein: CSVEWFGGSDNYGYTF.

The CDR3 coding sequence is TGTGCCAGCTCAGGACAAGCGAACACTGAAGCTTTCTTT. Amino acids: CASSGQANTEAFF. The chain uses TRBV18 and TRBJ1-1, with a weak D call TRBD1 (5 bases). Trimming left V 5 bases short and J 1 base short, with 8 bases between. Germline V CDR1 and CDR2: KGHSH, LQKENI. The CDR3 loop spans 13 amino acids.

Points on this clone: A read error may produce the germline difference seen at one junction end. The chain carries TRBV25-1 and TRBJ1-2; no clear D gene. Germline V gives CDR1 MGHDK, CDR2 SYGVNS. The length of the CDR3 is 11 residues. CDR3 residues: CASSESAAAYF. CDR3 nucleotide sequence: TGTGCCAGCAGTGAATCAGCGGCTGCATACTTC.

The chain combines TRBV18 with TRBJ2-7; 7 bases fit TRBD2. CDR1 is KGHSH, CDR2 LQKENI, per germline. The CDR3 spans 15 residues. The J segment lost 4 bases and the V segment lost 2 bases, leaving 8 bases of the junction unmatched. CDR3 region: CASSPTLGGRYEQYF. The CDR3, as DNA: TGTGCCAGCTCACCAACGTTAGGCGGGAGATACGAGCAGTACTTC. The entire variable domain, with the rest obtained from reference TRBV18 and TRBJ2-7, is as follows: NAGVMQNPRHLVRRRGQEARLRCSPMKGHSHVYWYRQLPEEGLKFMVYLQKENIIDESGMPKERFSAEFPKEGPSILRIQQVVRGDSAAYFCASSPTLGGRYEQYFGPGTRLTVT.

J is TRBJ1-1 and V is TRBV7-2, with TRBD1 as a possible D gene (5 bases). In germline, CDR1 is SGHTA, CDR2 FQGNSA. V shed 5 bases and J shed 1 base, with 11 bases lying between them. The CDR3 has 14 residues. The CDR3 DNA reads TGTGCCAGCAGCCCCCGTACAGGGAACACTGAAGCTTTCTTT. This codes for CASSPRTGNTEAFF.

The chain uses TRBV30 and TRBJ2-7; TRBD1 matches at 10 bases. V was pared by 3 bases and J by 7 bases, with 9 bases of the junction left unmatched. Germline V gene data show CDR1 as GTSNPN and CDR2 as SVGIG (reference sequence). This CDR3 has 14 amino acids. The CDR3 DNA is TGTGCCTGGAGCGCCGGGACAGGGGCGTGGGAGCAGTACTTC. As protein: CAWSAGTGAWEQYF.

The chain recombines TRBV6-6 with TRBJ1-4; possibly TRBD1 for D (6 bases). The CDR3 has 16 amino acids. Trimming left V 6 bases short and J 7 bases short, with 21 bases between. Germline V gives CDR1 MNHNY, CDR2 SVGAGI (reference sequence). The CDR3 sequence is CASSSRGAGEGEKLFF. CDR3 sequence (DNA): TGTGCCAGCAGCTCCAGGGGCGCAGGGGAAGGTGAAAAACTGTTTTTT.

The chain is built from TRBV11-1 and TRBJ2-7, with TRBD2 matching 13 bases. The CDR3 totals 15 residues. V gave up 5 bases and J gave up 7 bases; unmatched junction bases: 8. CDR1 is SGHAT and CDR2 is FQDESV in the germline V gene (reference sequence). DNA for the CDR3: TGTGCCAGCAGCCTAGGACTAGCGGGAGATCCAGAGCAGTACTTC. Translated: CASSLGLAGDPEQYF.

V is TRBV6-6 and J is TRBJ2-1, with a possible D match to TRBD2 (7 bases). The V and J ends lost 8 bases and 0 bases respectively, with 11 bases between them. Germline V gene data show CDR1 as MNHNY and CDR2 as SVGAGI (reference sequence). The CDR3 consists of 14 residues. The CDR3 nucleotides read TGTGCCAGCGGGGGCGGGAGCTCCTACAATGAGCAGTTCTTC. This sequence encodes CASGGGSSYNEQFF.

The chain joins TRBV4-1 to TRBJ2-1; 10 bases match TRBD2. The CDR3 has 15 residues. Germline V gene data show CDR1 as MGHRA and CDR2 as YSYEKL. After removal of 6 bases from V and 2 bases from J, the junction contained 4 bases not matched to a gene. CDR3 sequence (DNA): TGCGCCAGCAGGACCCTAGCGGGAGCCTACAATGAGCAGTTCTTC. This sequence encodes CASRTLAGAYNEQFF.

DNA of the CDR3: TGTGCCAGTAAGAACACTGAAGCTTTCTTT. Translating gives CASKNTEAFF. The V gene is TRBV11-2, the J gene TRBJ1-1, with D hard to call. Looked up from germline, CDR1 is SGHAT and CDR2 is FQNNGV. The length of the CDR3 is 10 residues. V was shortened by 9 bases and J by 1 base, with 3 bases between the two germline ends.

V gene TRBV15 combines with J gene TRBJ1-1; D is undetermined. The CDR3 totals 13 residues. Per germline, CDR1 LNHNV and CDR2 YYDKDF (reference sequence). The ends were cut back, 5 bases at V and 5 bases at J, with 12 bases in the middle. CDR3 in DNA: TGTGCCACCAGCTCGGGCCGGAGGACTGAAGCTTTCTTT. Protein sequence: CATSSGRRTEAFF.

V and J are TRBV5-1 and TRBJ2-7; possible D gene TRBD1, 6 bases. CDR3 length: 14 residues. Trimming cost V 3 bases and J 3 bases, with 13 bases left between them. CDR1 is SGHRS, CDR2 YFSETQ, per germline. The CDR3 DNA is TGCGCCAGCAGCTCCGAGACAGGATACTACGAGCAGTACTTC. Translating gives CASSSETGYYEQYF.

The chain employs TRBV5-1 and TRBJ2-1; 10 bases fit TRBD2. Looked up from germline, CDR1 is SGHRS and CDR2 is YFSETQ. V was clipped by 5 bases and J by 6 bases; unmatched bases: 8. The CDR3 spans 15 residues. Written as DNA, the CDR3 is TGCGCCAGCAGTAAAATAGCGGGAGGTATCAATGAGCAGTTCTTC. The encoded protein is CASSKIAGGINEQFF.

DNA for the CDR3: TGTGCCAGCAGTCTTCGAGCGGCCCCCGACAATGAGCAGTTCTTC. Translation: CASSLRAAPDNEQFF. This sequence joins TRBV6-5 and TRBJ2-1, with a possible D match to TRBD2 (5 bases). The V gene's germline CDR1 is MNHEY and CDR2 SVGAGI. CDR3 size: 15 residues. V was cut by 5 bases and J by 5 bases, with 16 bases left in between.

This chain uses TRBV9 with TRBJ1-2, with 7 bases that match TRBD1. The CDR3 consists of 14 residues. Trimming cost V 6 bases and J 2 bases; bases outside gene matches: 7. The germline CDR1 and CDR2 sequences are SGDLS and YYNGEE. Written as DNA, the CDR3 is TGTGCCAGCACCCCACAGGGGACAAACTATGGCTACACCTTC. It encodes CASTPQGTNYGYTF.

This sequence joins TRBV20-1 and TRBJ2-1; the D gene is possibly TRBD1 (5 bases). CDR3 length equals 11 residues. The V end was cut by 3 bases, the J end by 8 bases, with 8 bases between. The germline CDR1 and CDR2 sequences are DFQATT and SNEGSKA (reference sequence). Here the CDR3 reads CSARGRHEQFF. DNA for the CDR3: TGCAGTGCTAGGGGGCGGCATGAGCAGTTCTTC.